The clone carrying this TCR beta chain occurred once. Its specificity is unknown. CDR3 size: 14 residues. Trimming stripped 5 bases from V and 1 base from J, with 12 bases between. The germline gives CDR1 SQVTM, CDR2 ANQGSEA. This table comes from immunoSEQ multiplex PCR, and its TCRdb copy is limited to in-frame clones, with some not included. The data show roughly 140,000 clones, roughly 88% seen once. This sample stems from a study of T cell responses to AZD1222 COVID-19 vaccine. Overall study results and limits: Nearly half of spike-specific TCRs reportedly go after variant regions that carry no mutations. Only a handful of AZD1222 recipients were seropositive at baseline. Possibly, clonal diversity was underestimated; donors were largely white British and included more females. Spike regions recognized by vaccine-associated CD4 TCRs spanned the protein, led by 160-218 and 743-854.

The clonotype was recovered from an adult in good health. The input for sequencing was peripheral blood, taken on day 0 of MenACWY control vaccination. The chain employs TRBV29-1 and TRBJ1-3, with D possibly being TRBD1 (5 bases). The CDR3 bases are TGCAGCGTTCTTCCAGGGAGGTCTGGAAACACCATATATTTT. It is translated as CSVLPGRSGNTIYF.